A single T cell receptor beta chain is shown here with its context. Antigen specificity is unknown. The entry originates in a study of cytomegalovirus exposure and HLA in healthy donors. The wider study: In a previous analysis, 110 million or so unique TCR beta sequences were found from about 190 million T cells.

Study-level points and caveats: Later on, an analysis found that several of the most significant clusters appeared to be linked to common viral pathogens, which included parvovirus B19.

The CDR3 has 12 amino acids. The germline V gene has CDR1 KGHSH and CDR2 LQKENI. V was trimmed by 6 bases and J by 10 bases, leaving 10 bases between them. 60 Vbeta and 13 Jbeta primers were used in PCR. Generated by immunoSEQ multiplex PCR, the TCRdb table keeps only in-frame clones and is missing some. The sample holds more than 150,000 clones; 65% to 85% are singletons and the top ten take 3.8%. Sequences were obtained from PBMCs. The chain links TRBV18 to TRBJ1-6, with D uncertain. The TCR originated in a man aged 50-59 years in good health and CMV-seronegative. Here the CDR3 DNA reads TGTGCCAGCTCCCCCCGCGGGTCACCCCTCCACTTT. It specifies CASSPRGSPLHF.